The following is a T cell receptor beta chain sequence with its context. In the original processing: Cell counts per sample came from amplifying reference gene primers. Profiling relied on immunoSEQ multiplex PCR, and the TCRdb table lists in-frame clones only, not all of them. The V and J calls and clone size come from that table; D and trimming were worked out from the DNA. The data contain roughly 250,000 clones, 70% to 90% of them singletons. These data belong to a study of blood T cell repertoires in COVID-19. Turning to the study itself: Collection of acute and convalescent COVID-19 samples took place in the United States, Italy and Spain. PBMCs, B-cell-depleted T cells, or T cells provided the cDNA or gDNA that made up the material.

The receptor was derived from a woman between 50 and 59 years old with acute or convalescent COVID-19. The sequencing input was peripheral blood.

This CDR3 is CASSYALLASGELFF. The CDR3 bases are TGTGCCAGCAGTTACGCCCTGCTAGCGTCGGGGGAGCTGTTTTTT. The V call is TRBV6-2 or TRBV6-3, the J call TRBJ2-2, with D tentatively TRBD2 (6 bases). V was trimmed by 2 bases and J by 8 bases, leaving 15 bases between them. Germline CDR1 and CDR2: MNHEY and SVGEGT. CDR3 length: 15 residues.